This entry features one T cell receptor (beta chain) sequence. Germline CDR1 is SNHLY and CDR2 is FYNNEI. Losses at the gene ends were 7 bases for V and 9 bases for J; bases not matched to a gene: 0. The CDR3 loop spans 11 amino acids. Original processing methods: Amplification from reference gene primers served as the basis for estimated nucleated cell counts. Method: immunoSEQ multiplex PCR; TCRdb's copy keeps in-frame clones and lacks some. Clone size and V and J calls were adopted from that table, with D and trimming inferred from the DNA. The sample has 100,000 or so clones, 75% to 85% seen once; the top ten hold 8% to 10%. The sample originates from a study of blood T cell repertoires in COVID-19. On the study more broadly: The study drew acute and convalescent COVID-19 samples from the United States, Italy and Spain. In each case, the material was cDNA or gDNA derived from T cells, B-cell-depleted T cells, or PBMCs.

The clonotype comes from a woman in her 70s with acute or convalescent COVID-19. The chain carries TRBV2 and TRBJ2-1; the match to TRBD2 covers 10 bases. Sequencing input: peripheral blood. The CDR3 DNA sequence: TGTGCCAGCAAGCGGGGGGGTGAGCAGTTCTTC. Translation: CASKRGGEQFF.